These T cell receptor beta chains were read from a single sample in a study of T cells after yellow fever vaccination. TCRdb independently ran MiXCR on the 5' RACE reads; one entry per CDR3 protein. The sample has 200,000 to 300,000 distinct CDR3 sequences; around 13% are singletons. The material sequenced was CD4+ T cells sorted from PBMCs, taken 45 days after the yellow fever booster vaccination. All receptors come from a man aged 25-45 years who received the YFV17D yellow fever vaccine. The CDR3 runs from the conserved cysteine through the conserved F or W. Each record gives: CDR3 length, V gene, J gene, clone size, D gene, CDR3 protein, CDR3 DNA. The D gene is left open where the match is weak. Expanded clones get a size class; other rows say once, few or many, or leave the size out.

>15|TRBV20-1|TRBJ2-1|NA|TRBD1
CSAQDRIGSYNEQFF
TGCAGTGCCCAGGACAGGATCGGCTCCTACAATGAGCAGTTCTTC
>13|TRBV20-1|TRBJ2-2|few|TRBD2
CSARGVNTGELFF
TGCAGTGCCCGGGGGGTGAACACCGGGGAGCTGTTTTTT
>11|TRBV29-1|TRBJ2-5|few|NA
CSVANQETQYF
TGCAGCGTTGCCAACCAAGAGACCCAGTACTTC
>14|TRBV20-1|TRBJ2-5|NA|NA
CSARSGRWLETQYF
TGCAGTGCTAGATCAGGGCGATGGTTGGAGACCCAGTACTTC
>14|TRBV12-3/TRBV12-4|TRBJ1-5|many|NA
CASSTDPGRQPQHF
TGTGCCAGCAGCACGGACCCCGGTCGGCAGCCCCAGCATTTT
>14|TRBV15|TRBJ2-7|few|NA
CATSRDTNIYEQYF
TGTGCCACCAGCAGAGATACGAACATTTACGAGCAGTACTTC
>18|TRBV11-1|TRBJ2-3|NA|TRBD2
CASSPRGLAGRVPDTQYF
TGTGCCAGCAGCCCGCGGGGACTAGCGGGACGGGTCCCAGATACGCAGTATTTT
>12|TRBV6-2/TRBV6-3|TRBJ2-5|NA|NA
CASSYSKKTQYF
TGTGCCAGCAGTTACTCGAAGAAGACCCAGTACTTC
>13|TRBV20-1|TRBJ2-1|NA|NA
CSASVGVSYEQFF
TGCAGTGCTAGTGTGGGAGTTAGCTATGAGCAGTTCTTC
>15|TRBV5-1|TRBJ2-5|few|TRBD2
CASSSSGSGEETQYF
TGCGCCAGCAGCTCGAGCGGGAGCGGGGAAGAGACCCAGTACTTC
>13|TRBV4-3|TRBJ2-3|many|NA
CASSYSSRDTQYF
TGCGCCAGCAGCTACTCCAGCCGGGATACGCAGTATTTT
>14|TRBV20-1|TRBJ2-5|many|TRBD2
CSAFGGSRKETQYF
TGCAGTGCTTTCGGCGGGAGTCGGAAGGAGACCCAGTACTTC
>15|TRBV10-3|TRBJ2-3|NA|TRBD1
CAISELTGVTDTQYF
TGTGCCATCAGTGAGTTGACAGGGGTCACAGATACGCAGTATTTT
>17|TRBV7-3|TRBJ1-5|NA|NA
CASSSTSRQEDGQPQHF
TGTGCCAGCAGCTCCACCAGCAGACAGGAGGACGGTCAGCCCCAGCATTTT
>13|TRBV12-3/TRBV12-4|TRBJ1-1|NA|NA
CASSSPYLTEAFF
TGTGCCAGCAGCTCCCCTTACCTCACTGAAGCTTTCTTT
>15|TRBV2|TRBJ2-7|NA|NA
CASRVDNNPSYEQYF
TGTGCCAGCAGGGTGGACAACAATCCCTCCTACGAGCAGTACTTC
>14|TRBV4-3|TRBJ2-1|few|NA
CASSQETEYNEQFF
TGCGCCAGCAGCCAGGAAACGGAGTACAATGAGCAGTTCTTC
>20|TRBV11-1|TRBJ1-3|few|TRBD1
CASSLTGTGGKSILGNTIYF
TGTGCCAGCAGCTTAACCGGGACAGGGGGAAAATCGATCCTTGGAAACACCATATATTTT
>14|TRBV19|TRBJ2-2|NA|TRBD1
CASIRTGGNGELFF
TGTGCCAGTATACGGACAGGGGGAAACGGGGAGCTGTTTTTT
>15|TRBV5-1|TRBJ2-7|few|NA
CASSLDTGTAQEQYF
TGCGCCAGCAGCTTGGACACCGGGACGGCTCAGGAGCAGTACTTC
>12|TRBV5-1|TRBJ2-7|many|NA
CASRDASYEQYF
TGCGCCAGCCGGGACGCCTCCTACGAGCAGTACTTC
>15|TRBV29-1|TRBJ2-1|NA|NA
CSVGLTSVSYNEQFF
TGCAGCGTTGGGTTGACTTCAGTCTCCTACAATGAGCAGTTCTTC